This T cell receptor (beta chain) was identified during a study of blood T cell repertoires in COVID-19. The overall study: Researchers got acute and convalescent COVID-19 samples from the United States, Italy and Spain. PBMCs, B-cell-depleted T cells, or T cells provided the cDNA or gDNA that made up the material.

This clone is large (0.1 to 1%) by share. In the same sample, other DNA sequences code for this CDR3. Per the germline V gene, CDR1 is SGHVS and CDR2 is FQNEAQ. Trimming removed 5 bases from V and 4 bases from J, with 8 bases in between. This CDR3 is 12 amino acids long. Authors' processing steps: Cell counts per sample came from amplifying reference gene primers. The table came from immunoSEQ multiplex PCR; TCRdb's copy has only in-frame clones and leaves some out. V, J and clone size are taken as reported in that table, and D and trimming were inferred from the DNA itself. The top ten clones hold approximately 19% of a sample with approximately 210,000 clones, around four fifths of them seen once.

The material sequenced was peripheral blood. This sequence was found in a human donor in a cohort sampled during active COVID-19. The chain carries TRBV7-8 and TRBJ1-1; D remains unclear. CDR3 region: CASSPGGTEAFF. The CDR3 DNA sequence: TGTGCCAGCAGCCCTGGAGGCACTGAAGCTTTCTTT.